This TCR beta chain was recorded in a study of stem cell transplantation in POMP-related autoinflammatory disease. Overall study: Defective thymoproteasomes were hypothesized to impair CD8+ T-cell positive selection. Pre-transplant patients had naive-skewed CD4+ T cells and few CD8+ T cells. Regarding the study as a whole: Across all analyzed T-cell subsets, patients with PRAID tended toward reduced diversity and increased clonality. Unique TRB V-J gene pairings were limited in number in patients with PRAID.

The sample holds a few counts of this clone. Antigen: not known. This CDR3 has 12 amino acids. V was cut by 2 bases and J by 4 bases, with 3 bases left in between. Germline V gene sequence: CDR1 MNHNS, CDR2 SASEGT. Prominent immunodeficiency with autoinflammation defined PRAID. The table came from immunoSEQ multiplex PCR; TCRdb's copy has only in-frame clones and leaves some out. The sample has about 8,900 clones, more than 85% seen once. This TCR was sampled from a human donor with POMP-related autoinflammation and immune dysregulation (PRAID). The source was CD8+ T cells from PBMCs, collected before stem cell transplantation. The chain recombines TRBV6-1 with TRBJ1-5, with unresolved D. Here the CDR3 reads CASSELNQPQHF. The CDR3 nucleotides are TGTGCCAGCAGTGAACTAAATCAGCCCCAGCATTTT.